This is a list of T cell receptor beta chains from one sample in a study of blood T cells in healthy people across ages. In TCRdb, the 5' RACE reads were re-called with MiXCR into one record per CDR3 protein. This sample has some 700,000 distinct CDR3 sequences; 22% occur once, and the top ten carry less than 25%. The sample consisted of blood. The receptors here all came from a man between 65 and 79 years old in good health. CDR3s include the opening cysteine and the closing phenylalanine or tryptophan. The D gene is left open where the match is weak. Not all rows give a size; the values are once, few, many and, for expanded clones, a class.

V gene,D gene,clone size,J gene,CDR3 DNA,CDR3 protein
TRBV6-4,TRBD2,.,TRBJ2-3,TGTGCCAGCTCGCAGCGGGAAGCAGATACGCAGTATTTT,CASSQREADTQYF
TRBV9,.,.,TRBJ1-3,TGTGCCAGCAGCGTAGCCGGGACGGCTGGAAACACCATATATTTT,CASSVAGTAGNTIYF
TRBV20-1,TRBD1,few,TRBJ1-5,TGCAGTGCCCGAGGGACAGGGGATCAGCCCCAGCATTTT,CSARGTGDQPQHF
TRBV5-5,TRBD2,few,TRBJ2-5,TGTGCCAGCAGCTTGGCCCAACTAGCGGCAGAGACCCAGTACTTC,CASSLAQLAAETQYF
TRBV18,.,few,TRBJ2-3,TGTGCCAGCTCACCCCCAGGACACGCCATCGAGACGCAGTATTTT,CASSPPGHAIETQYF
TRBV5-1,TRBD1,.,TRBJ2-7,TGCGCCAGCAGCTTGGGAGGGGGCTCCGCCTACGAGCAGTACTTC,CASSLGGGSAYEQYF
TRBV6-2/TRBV6-3,TRBD2,.,TRBJ2-1,TGTGCCAGCCCTCGAGGGACTAGCGGATCCTACAATGAGCAGTTCTTC,CASPRGTSGSYNEQFF
TRBV6-5,.,once,TRBJ2-7,TGTGCCAGCAGTCGGGGACGGTTAAACTCCTACGAGCAGTACTTC,CASSRGRLNSYEQYF
TRBV5-4,TRBD2,.,TRBJ2-1,TGTGCCAGCAGCTTCCCGGGACTAGCGGTGAACAATGAGCAGTTCTTC,CASSFPGLAVNNEQFF
TRBV5-1,TRBD1,few,TRBJ1-1,TGCGCCAGCAGCTTGGGTCCGACAGGGTCAGCTTTCTTT,CASSLGPTGSAFF
TRBV5-5,.,once,TRBJ2-5,TGTGCCAGCAGCTTGGGCTGGGAAGAGACCCAGTACTTC,CASSLGWEETQYF
TRBV6-6,.,.,TRBJ2-1,TGTGCCAGCAGTCAGCTCAGGGATGAGCAGTTCTTC,CASSQLRDEQFF
TRBV25-1,TRBD1,.,TRBJ1-1,TGTGCCAGCTTCCGGACAGGGGAGAATACTGAAGCTTTCTTT,CASFRTGENTEAFF
TRBV12-3/TRBV12-4,.,many,TRBJ1-6,TGTGCCAGCAGTTCCGGGACATACAATTCACCCCTCCACTTT,CASSSGTYNSPLHF
TRBV5-1,TRBD2,few,TRBJ2-1,TGCGCCAGCAGCGAGACTAGCGGGAGTTTTAATGAGCAGTTCTTC,CASSETSGSFNEQFF
TRBV7-6,TRBD1,.,TRBJ2-7,TGTGCCAGCAGCTTAGGAACAGGGGAAACCTACGAGCAGTACTTC,CASSLGTGETYEQYF
TRBV5-1,.,few,TRBJ2-7,TGCGCCAGCAGCGGTAACCTGTACGAGCAGTACTTC,CASSGNLYEQYF
TRBV5-1,.,.,TRBJ2-2,TGCGCCAGCAGCCCGGGACTTTCGGGGACCGGGGAGCTGTTTTTT,CASSPGLSGTGELFF
TRBV20-1,.,few,TRBJ2-3,TGCAGTGCTCTGGTGCGCTCCTACGATACGCAGTATTTT,CSALVRSYDTQYF
TRBV28,.,few,TRBJ1-1,TGTGCCAGCATTACTTCCGGGTCGGGGTACGCCAGAGAAGCTTCCTTT,CASITSGSGYAREASF
TRBV28,TRBD2,.,TRBJ2-5,TGTGCCAGCAGCGGGCTAGCGGGAGTTCAAGAGACCCAGTACTTC,CASSGLAGVQETQYF
TRBV12-3/TRBV12-4,.,few,TRBJ1-5,TGTGCCAGCAGTTTCAGGGTTGATCAGCCCCAGCATTTT,CASSFRVDQPQHF
TRBV12-3/TRBV12-4,.,few,TRBJ2-7,TGTGCCAGCAGTCCCCGGGGCGTTCCGTACGAGCAGTACTTC,CASSPRGVPYEQYF
TRBV7-2,.,.,TRBJ1-4,TGTGCCAGCAGCCCCATGGGGGGGGCGGATGAAAAACTGTTTTTT,CASSPMGGADEKLFF
TRBV7-7,TRBD2,.,TRBJ2-5,TGTGCCAGCAGCCCGGGGACTAGAGGTCTAGAGACCCAGTACTTC,CASSPGTRGLETQYF
TRBV29-1,TRBD1,.,TRBJ1-1,TGCAGCGTCGCGGGACAGGGAGAAACTGAAGCTTCCTTT,CSVAGQGETEASF
TRBV20-1,.,few,TRBJ2-2,TGCAGTGCTCCCGGGACATACGCGAACACCGGGGAGCTGTTTTTT,CSAPGTYANTGELFF
TRBV5-6,.,.,TRBJ1-1,TGTGCCAGCAGCTTGGAGGCCCGGGGCACTGAAGCTTTCTTT,CASSLEARGTEAFF
TRBV10-3,.,.,TRBJ2-7,TGTGCCATCAGTGAGTCAAGGGAGTTAGAGCAGTACTTC,CAISESRELEQYF
TRBV18,.,few,TRBJ2-7,TGTGCCAGCTCCCCGGACCGTAGTCTCGAGCAGTACTTC,CASSPDRSLEQYF
TRBV11-2,TRBD2,few,TRBJ2-7,TGTGCCAGCAGCCCCACGGGACTAGCTTCCCACGAGCAGTACTTC,CASSPTGLASHEQYF
TRBV4-3,TRBD1,.,TRBJ1-5,TGCGCCAGCAGCCAAGAGTTGGACAGGGATGGCGTTCAGCCCCAGCATTTT,CASSQELDRDGVQPQHF
TRBV7-2,.,few,TRBJ1-5,TGTGCCAGCAGCTTAGAGCTCTGGGTGAACGGCAATCAGCCCCAGCATTTT,CASSLELWVNGNQPQHF
TRBV19,.,.,TRBJ1-2,TGTGCCAGTAGTATGGGGATGAACTATGGCTACACCTTC,CASSMGMNYGYTF
TRBV20-1,TRBD1,few,TRBJ2-5,TGCACCTTGAGCCGGGACAGGGTGGAGACCCAGTACTTC,CTLSRDRVETQYF
TRBV20-1,.,.,TRBJ1-1,TGCAGTGCCCAGACCTCGGATAGGGCTTTCTTT,CSAQTSDRAFF
TRBV25-1,TRBD1,.,TRBJ1-1,TGTGCCAGCAGTGAGGTGCCAGGGGGAACTAGACTCACTGAAGCTTTCTTT,CASSEVPGGTRLTEAFF
TRBV12-5,TRBD1,few,TRBJ2-6,TGTGCTAGTGGTTTGGTCCCGGCGGTCCGGGACAGGGTGGGATTCTGGGCCAACGTCCTGACTTTC,CASGLVPAVRDRVGFWANVLTF
TRBV7-2,TRBD1,.,TRBJ1-5,TGTGCCAGCAGCTTCATAGCCGGGACAGCTAATCAGCCCCAGCATTTT,CASSFIAGTANQPQHF
TRBV5-1,TRBD1,few,TRBJ2-2,TGCGCCAGCAGCTTGGGACAGGGTGGCGACACCGGGGAGCTGTTTTTT,CASSLGQGGDTGELFF
TRBV29-1,.,.,TRBJ2-1,TGCGGCGTTGAAGTTCGGTGGGGAAGAAACAATGAGCAGTTCTTC,CGVEVRWGRNNEQFF
TRBV6-5,.,.,TRBJ2-3,TGTGCCAGCACCCCAAGGGTTGCAACAGATACGCAGTATTTT,CASTPRVATDTQYF
TRBV2,.,few,TRBJ2-5,TGTGCCAGCAGTGAGATTAAACAGGGCCTACCGTACTTC,CASSEIKQGLPYF
TRBV6-5,.,few,TRBJ1-2,TGTGCCAGCTCGGTGGCCTCGGGGGTTAACGGCTACACCTTC,CASSVASGVNGYTF
TRBV7-2,.,.,TRBJ2-3,TGTGCCAGCAGCTACCGGAGCGGCTTAACAGATACGCAGTATTTT,CASSYRSGLTDTQYF
TRBV6-6,TRBD2,.,TRBJ2-3,TGTGCCAGCAGTTACTCGGGCGGGGGGACTAGCACAGATACGCAGTATTTT,CASSYSGGGTSTDTQYF
TRBV2,TRBD1,few,TRBJ2-5,TGTGCCATTAGGGGGCCCCAAGAGACCCAGTACTTC,CAIRGPQETQYF
TRBV9,TRBD1,few,TRBJ1-4,TGTGCCAGCAGCGTAGCATGGACAGGGAATGAAAAACTGTTTTTT,CASSVAWTGNEKLFF
TRBV14,.,few,TRBJ2-7,TGTGCCAGCAGTAGCCGGACTCCCCCCTACGAGCAGTACTTC,CASSSRTPPYEQYF
TRBV7-9,.,.,TRBJ1-1,TGTGCCAGCAGCGGGGTTCCCCTCCATTTT,CASSGVPLHF
TRBV5-1,.,few,TRBJ2-2,TGCGCCAGCAGCTTGGGCGTGCTGGACACCGGGGAGCTGTTTTTT,CASSLGVLDTGELFF
TRBV28,.,few,TRBJ1-2,TGTGCCAGCCGAACAGGCGGGGATGGCTACACCTTC,CASRTGGDGYTF